The rows below give T cell receptor beta chains drawn from one sample of a study of T cell repertoires in cytomegalovirus infection. Each CDR3 protein is one row after TCRdb ran MiXCR on the reads. Here the sample spans approximately 500,000 distinct CDR3 sequences, more than 15% being singletons. Sequenced material: CD8+ T cells from PBMCs. These receptors all stem from a human donor in good health (CMV status not recorded). Some clones in this sample may be carry-over from other donors' samples. The conserved cysteine and the conserved F or W are not part of the CDR3 here. Fields, in order: V gene, CDR3 protein.

>TRBV2
ASSAGTGNRQPQH
>TRBV3-1
ASSQEPGQGLGMNTEAF
>TRBV12-3/TRBV12-4
ASSRDRASTNEKLF
>TRBV5-6
ASSSGWGGNQPQH
>TRBV6-5
ASSYSRSYSSGNTIY
>TRBV7-9
ASSWDRAHEQY
>TRBV7-2
ASSLTSGNPYNEQF
>TRBV7-8
ASSPQLGLGEAF
>TRBV6-6
ATSNSNQPQH
>TRBV9
ASSAKDRGDQPQH
>TRBV5-1
ASSGSGIPLMTGVTEAF
>TRBV4-1
ASSHRSGLAGYNEQF
>TRBV7-8
ASSLYPPQRNTEAF
>TRBV6-1
ASKQSSGANVLT
>TRBV11-2
ASSSRMGLQETQY
>TRBV9
ASSVVAGGALETQY
>TRBV6-5
ASSYGRKTEAF
>TRBV9
ASSQGEGKNIQY